The 29 T cell receptor beta chains listed next were all sequenced from one sample in a study of blood T cell repertoires in COVID-19 (dated by TCRdb to between 2020 and 2021). The library came from the immunoSEQ multiplex PCR assay. TCRdb obtained this table from immuneACCESS and retained in-frame rearrangements with V and J assigned. These tables miss some clones; where compared with another copy, unresolved V genes account for less than half of the shortfall, and the remainder is unexplained. The sample profile shows about 140,000 clones; more than 75% of them were found once. The ten biggest clones cover roughly 4% of the sample. The specimen was peripheral blood. The receptors come from a woman between 35 and 50 years old with acute or convalescent COVID-19.

The chain uses TRBV7-6 and TRBJ1-6; D is uncertain. Germline values: CDR1 SGHVS, CDR2 FNYEAQ. Trimming left V 4 bases short and J 4 bases short, with 14 bases between. This CDR3 is built from 16 residues. CDR3: CASSSGPVQYNSPLHF. Written as DNA, the CDR3 is TGTGCCAGCAGCTCAGGTCCGGTGCAGTATAATTCACCCCTCCACTTT.

The J gene is TRBJ2-3, the V gene TRBV30; possibly TRBD1 for D (7 bases). Trimming took off 2 bases at V and 1 base at J, with 10 bases between the two ends. The germline CDR1 and CDR2 sequences are GTSNPN and SVGIG (reference sequence). The CDR3 is 14 residues long. The CDR3 protein is CAWSRGTGTDTQYF. Here the CDR3 DNA reads TGTGCCTGGAGTCGCGGGACAGGCACAGATACGCAGTATTTT.

The chain joins TRBV27 to TRBJ1-4, with TRBD1 matching 12 bases. The CDR3 runs to 16 residues. Germline CDR1 is MNHEY and CDR2 is SMNVEV (reference sequence). V shed 4 bases and J 4 bases; nucleotides not matched to a gene: 4. The CDR3 region is CASSWGDRGHNEKLFF. The CDR3 coding sequence is TGTGCCAGCAGTTGGGGGGACAGGGGGCATAATGAAAAACTGTTTTTT.

The sample holds one count of this clone. The chain employs TRBV24-1 and TRBJ1-6; possible D gene TRBD1, 6 bases. The CDR3 length is 20 residues. Germline CDR1 is KGHDR and CDR2 is SFDVKD. V was trimmed by 2 bases and J by 0 bases, leaving 19 bases between them. In nucleotides, the CDR3 is TGTGCCACCAGTGATTGCCTGGAAAACAGGGATAGCTCCTATAATTCACCCCTCCACTTT. Its translation is CATSDCLENRDSSYNSPLHF.

CDR3 in DNA: TGCGCCAGCAGCTCTATACAGGGGTACACTGAAGCTTTCTTT. This gives the protein CASSSIQGYTEAFF. The chain combines TRBV5-1 with TRBJ1-1, with TRBD1 identical over 7 bases. Germline V lookup: CDR1 SGHRS, CDR2 YFSETQ. This CDR3 contains 14 residues. V dropped 3 bases and J dropped 3; count of bases not matched to a gene: 5.

The chain employs TRBV7-2 and TRBJ2-7; 10 bases line up with TRBD1. Per the germline V gene, CDR1 is SGHTA and CDR2 is FQGNSA. The ends lost 1 base at V and 5 bases at J; junction bases unmatched: 5. The CDR3 covers 15 residues. The CDR3 reads CASSLGGQGRNEQYF. In DNA form, the CDR3 reads TGTGCCAGCAGCTTAGGGGGACAGGGGCGGAACGAGCAGTACTTC.

The genes are TRBV3-1 (or the pseudogene TRBV3-2) and TRBJ2-2, with 8 bases matching TRBD2. Per germline, CDR1 LGHDT and CDR2 YNNKEL (reference sequence). This CDR3 is 13 amino acids long. The trim removed 4 bases at V and 9 bases at J, leaving 4 bases unmatched. CDR3: CASSPAGARELFF. DNA for the CDR3: TGTGCCAGCAGCCCAGCGGGGGCCAGGGAGCTGTTTTTT.

The chain uses TRBV9 and TRBJ2-1, with D unresolved. Germline V gene data show CDR1 as SGDLS and CDR2 as YYNGEE. The V end lost 0 bases, the J end lost 5 bases, and 9 bases lay between the germline ends. The CDR3 is 14 amino acids. The DNA of the CDR3 is TGTGCCAGCAGCGTAGGGAATCGGGACAATGAGCAGTTCTTC. Translation gives CASSVGNRDNEQFF.

This clone was counted only a few times. This chain links TRBV7-9 with TRBJ2-7, with D maybe TRBD1 (6 bases). Trimming removed 5 bases from V and 0 bases from J, with 11 bases in between. Germline values: CDR1 SEHNR, CDR2 FQNEAQ (reference sequence). The CDR3 is 14 residues long. The chain's CDR3 is CASSAQGISYEQYF. In nucleotides, the CDR3 is TGTGCCAGCAGCGCACAGGGCATCTCCTACGAGCAGTACTTC.

This chain connects TRBV5-6 to TRBJ2-6; D is ambiguous. V lost 6 bases, J lost 4 bases, and 8 bases lay in between. This CDR3 is 13 amino acids long. From germline, CDR1 is SGHDT and CDR2 YYEEEE. CDR3 coding DNA: TGTGCCAGCAATACTATCGGGGCCAACGTCCTGACTTTC. It is translated as CASNTIGANVLTF.

J is TRBJ1-1 and V is TRBV4-3; D uncertain. Germline CDR1 is LGHNA and CDR2 is YSLEER. This CDR3 region has 13 residues. Trimming stripped 5 bases from V and 0 bases from J, with 7 bases between. CDR3 nucleotides: TGCGCCAGCAGCACTACTGTGAACACTGAAGCTTTCTTT. This gives the protein CASSTTVNTEAFF.

This chain links TRBV6-2 or TRBV6-3 with TRBJ1-5, with D maybe TRBD1 (5 bases). Trimming left V 3 bases short and J 2 bases short, with 23 bases between. CDR1 is MNHEY, CDR2 SVGEGT, per germline. The CDR3 sequence is 19 residues long. The CDR3 region is CASSYSKVWGRLGNQPQHF. In nucleotides, the CDR3 is TGTGCCAGCAGTTATTCGAAGGTATGGGGCAGGTTGGGCAATCAGCCCCAGCATTTT.

The genes are TRBV7-3 and TRBJ2-1; the match to TRBD2 covers 13 bases. V dropped 4 bases and J dropped 9; count of bases not matched to a gene: 12. The CDR3 totals 17 residues. Germline V gene data show CDR1 as SGHTA and CDR2 as FQGTGA. CDR3 protein: CASSSTSGGLGLSEQFF. The CDR3 DNA follows: TGTGCCAGCAGCTCGACTAGCGGGGGGCTGGGGTTAAGTGAGCAGTTCTTC.

In its sample, this clone was seen a few times. The genes are TRBV19 and TRBJ1-2; possible D gene TRBD1, 6 bases. V lost 10 bases and J 4 bases, leaving 19 bases between the germline ends. The CDR3 length is 14 residues. The germline gives CDR1 LNHDA, CDR2 SQIVND (reference sequence). CDR3 residues: CATQGPGLSYGYTF. CDR3 bases: TGTGCCACCCAGGGGCCCGGACTGAGCTATGGCTACACCTTC. The variable domain in full, with the rest retrieved from reference TRBV19 and TRBJ1-2, is DGGITQSPKYLFRKEGQNVTLSCEQNLNHDAMYWYRQDPGQGLRLIYYSQIVNDFQKGDIAEGYSVSREKKESFPLTVTSAQKNPTAFYLCATQGPGLSYGYTFGSGTRLTVV.

Of note for this clone: In this CDR3 the conserved last residue, phenylalanine or tryptophan, is missing, so a read error is likely. No DNA is shown, since the ends of the CDR3 on it are uncertain; the CDR3 is the one TCRdb lists. The chain recombines TRBV30 with TRBJ1-3; no DNA check was done on the table's D call, TRBD1. Germline CDR1 and CDR2: GTSNPN and SVGIG (reference sequence). Termini included, the CDR3 measures 11 amino acids. The CDR3: CAWSDRDRVES.

J is TRBJ2-1 and V is TRBV25-1; tentative D call: TRBD2 (5 bases). The CDR3 loop spans 13 amino acids. The V gene's germline CDR1 is MGHDK and CDR2 SYGVNS. Deletions cut 3 bases from V and 9 bases from J, with 12 bases between. The CDR3 loop is CASSDPDWGEQFF. The CDR3 nucleotides are TGTGCCAGCAGTGACCCGGACTGGGGTGAGCAGTTCTTC.

J is TRBJ1-2 and V is TRBV25-1, with 8 bases lining up with TRBD1. The junction had 5 bases not matched to a gene; V was cut back by 7 bases and J by 7 bases. The CDR3 contains 12 residues. Germline CDR1 reads MGHDK; CDR2 reads SYGVNS. DNA of the CDR3: TGTGCCAGCACGACAGGGGCGGTTGGCTACACCTTC. This sequence encodes CASTTGAVGYTF.

This clone was detected once. The chain joins TRBV14 to TRBJ2-5; D is perhaps TRBD1 (7 bases). Germline V gene lookup returns CDR1 SGHDN and CDR2 FVKESK. The ends were cut back, 1 base at V and 6 bases at J, with 21 bases in the middle. CDR3 size: 17 residues. CDR3 nucleotides: TGTGCCAGCAGCCAAGCGGGCTGGGACAGCGGAGGGAAGACCCAGTACTTC. It yields the protein CASSQAGWDSGGKTQYF. Looking up the rest from reference TRBV14 and TRBJ2-5 gives the full variable domain: EAGVTQFPSHSVIEKGQTVTLRCDPISGHDNLYWYRRVMGKEIKFLLHFVKESKQDESGMPNNRFLAERTGGTYSTLKVQPAELEDSGVYFCASSQAGWDSGGKTQYFGPGTRLLVL.

The V call is TRBV3-1 (or the pseudogene TRBV3-2), the J call TRBJ2-7; TRBD2 matches at 9 bases. The V segment lost 4 bases and the J segment 7 bases; nucleotides outside the gene matches: 14. Germline V gene lookup returns CDR1 LGHDT and CDR2 YNNKEL (reference sequence). This CDR3 comprises 16 residues. CDR3 amino acids: CASSPPGLAGLGEQYF. The DNA for the CDR3 is TGTGCCAGCAGCCCCCCGGGGCTAGCGGGGCTTGGAGAGCAGTACTTC.

J is TRBJ1-2 and V is TRBV14; D is possibly TRBD1 (5 bases). This CDR3 comprises 13 residues. V was shortened by 4 bases and J by 8 bases, with 14 bases between the two germline ends. The germline gives CDR1 SGHDN, CDR2 FVKESK. CDR3 coding DNA: TGTGCCAGCAGCCCGCGTAGGGGCGACGGCTACACCTTC. Translating gives CASSPRRGDGYTF.

This clone was counted only a few times. This sequence joins TRBV6-6 and TRBJ1-2, with 11 bases identical to TRBD1. The J segment lost 4 bases and the V segment lost 5 bases, leaving 12 bases of the junction unmatched. This CDR3 spans 17 amino acids. The germline V gene encodes CDR1 MNHNY and CDR2 SVGAGI (reference sequence). CDR3 loop: CASSQRLIGQGAYGYTF. The CDR3 DNA reads TGTGCCAGCAGTCAGAGACTAATAGGACAGGGGGCCTATGGCTACACCTTC.

This chain joins TRBV12-3 or TRBV12-4 and TRBJ1-4; 7 bases are a match to TRBD1. V lost 6 bases to trimming and J lost 3 bases; unmatched junction nucleotides: 1. The CDR3 extends over 13 amino acids. As DNA, the CDR3 is TGTGCCAGCAGAGGACAGGCTAATGAAAAACTGTTTTTT. Encoded protein: CASRGQANEKLFF.

The chain employs TRBV7-9 and TRBJ1-5; D might be TRBD1 (5 bases). The CDR3 has 14 amino acids. Trimming shortened V by 1 base and J by 4 bases, and 8 bases separated the two germline ends. Germline V gene sequence: CDR1 SEHNR, CDR2 FQNEAQ (reference sequence). The CDR3 nucleotides are TGTGCCAGCAGCTTAGAGGAGGGGAATCAGCCCCAGCATTTT. This gives the protein CASSLEEGNQPQHF. Variable domain in full (rest from reference TRBV7-9 and TRBJ1-5): DTGVSQNPRHKITKRGQNVTFRCDPISEHNRLYWYRQTLGQGPEFLTYFQNEAQLEKSRLLSDRFSAERPKGSFSTLEIQRTEQGDSAMYLCASSLEEGNQPQHFGDGTRLSIL.

The genes are TRBV7-2 and TRBJ1-5; 8 bases align to TRBD1. CDR1 is SGHTA and CDR2 is FQGNSA in the germline V gene. The length of the CDR3 is 16 residues. J gave up 9 bases and V 4 bases, and 14 bases lay outside the gene matches. DNA for the CDR3: TGTGCCAGCAGCTCGGGGGGACAGGTCCTATCAGGGCCCCAGCATTTT. It yields the protein CASSSGGQVLSGPQHF.

This chain joins TRBV5-1 and TRBJ2-7, with 10 nucleotides matching TRBD1. The CDR3 runs 14 residues. The germline CDR1 and CDR2 sequences are SGHRS and YFSETQ. V trimming: 5 bases; J trimming: 4 bases; junction bases outside the gene matches: 6. The chain's CDR3 is CASRLDRGPYEQYF. The CDR3, as DNA: TGCGCCAGCAGGTTAGACAGGGGGCCTTACGAGCAGTACTTC.

This sequence joins TRBV5-4 and TRBJ1-2, with D unresolved. CDR1 and CDR2 from the germline V gene are SGHNT and YYREEE (reference sequence). The CDR3 extends over 16 amino acids. V lost 2 bases, J lost 5 bases, and 19 bases lay in between. The CDR3: CASSFPGIESYYGYTF. The CDR3 bases are TGTGCCAGCAGCTTTCCGGGGATCGAGTCCTATTATGGCTACACCTTC.

This rearrangement joins TRBV10-1 to TRBJ1-3; no clear D. V was cut by 5 bases and J by 0 bases, with 5 bases left in between. Looked up from germline, CDR1 is WNHNN and CDR2 is SYGVQD (reference sequence). The CDR3 contains 13 residues. The CDR3 spells CASSFCSGNTIYF. The CDR3, as DNA: TGCGCCAGCAGTTTCTGCTCTGGAAACACCATATATTTT.

V usage is TRBV27 and J usage is TRBJ2-1, with 11 bases matching TRBD2. V dropped 8 bases and J dropped 5; count of bases not matched to a gene: 5. Germline V gene data show CDR1 as MNHEY and CDR2 as SMNVEV (reference sequence). The CDR3 runs to 14 residues. CDR3 coding DNA: TGTGCCAGCGGGCTAGCGGGGGGAGACAATGAGCAGTTCTTC. Residues: CASGLAGGDNEQFF.

CDR3 protein: CASRSLAGDSGELFF. In nucleotides, the CDR3 is TGCGCCAGCAGGTCACTAGCGGGAGATTCCGGGGAGCTGTTTTTT. The genes are TRBV5-1 and TRBJ2-2, with 11 bases matching TRBD2. The CDR3 has 15 residues. From germline, CDR1 is SGHRS and CDR2 YFSETQ. V trimming: 5 bases; J trimming: 6 bases; junction bases outside the gene matches: 6.